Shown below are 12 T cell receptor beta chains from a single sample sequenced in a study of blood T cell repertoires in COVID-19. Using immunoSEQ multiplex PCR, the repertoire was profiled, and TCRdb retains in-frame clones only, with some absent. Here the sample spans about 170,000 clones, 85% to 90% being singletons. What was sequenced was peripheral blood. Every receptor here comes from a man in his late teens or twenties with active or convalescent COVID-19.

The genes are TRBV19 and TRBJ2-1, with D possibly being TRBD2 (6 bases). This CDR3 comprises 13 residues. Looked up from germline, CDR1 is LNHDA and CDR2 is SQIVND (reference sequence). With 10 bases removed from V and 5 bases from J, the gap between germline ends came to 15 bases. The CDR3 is CATSRDSNNEQFF. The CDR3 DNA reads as TGTGCCACGTCCCGGGACTCGAACAATGAGCAGTTCTTC. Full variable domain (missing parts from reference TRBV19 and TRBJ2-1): DGGITQSPKYLFRKEGQNVTLSCEQNLNHDAMYWYRQDPGQGLRLIYYSQIVNDFQKGDIAEGYSVSREKKESFPLTVTSAQKNPTAFYLCATSRDSNNEQFFGPGTRLTVL.

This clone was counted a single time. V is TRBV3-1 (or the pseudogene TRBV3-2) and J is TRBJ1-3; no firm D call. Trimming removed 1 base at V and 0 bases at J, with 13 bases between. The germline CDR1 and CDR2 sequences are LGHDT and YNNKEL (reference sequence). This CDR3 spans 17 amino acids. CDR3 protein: CASSQALVTYSGNTIYF. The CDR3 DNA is TGTGCCAGCAGCCAAGCTCTCGTCACCTACTCTGGAAACACCATATATTTT.

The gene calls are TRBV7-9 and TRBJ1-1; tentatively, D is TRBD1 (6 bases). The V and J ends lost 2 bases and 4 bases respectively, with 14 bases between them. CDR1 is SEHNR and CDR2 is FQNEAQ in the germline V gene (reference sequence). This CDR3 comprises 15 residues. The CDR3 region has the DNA TGTGCCAGCAGCTTACTGGGGGCTGGGGGCACTGAAGCTTTCTTT. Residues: CASSLLGAGGTEAFF.

CDR3 sequence (DNA): TGTGCCAGCAGCGGAACTACAGGGCTGGGAGAAAAACTGTTTTTT. Translating it yields CASSGTTGLGEKLFF. This chain links TRBV21-1 with TRBJ1-4; the D call TRBD1 from the table was never checked on the DNA. TRBV21-1 is an annotated pseudogene. The CDR3 has 15 amino acids.

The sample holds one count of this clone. In DNA form, the CDR3 reads TGTGCCAGCAGCCCACTAGATGCCTCTAGCGGGAGTGGCTACGAGCAGTACTTC. It codes for CASSPLDASSGSGYEQYF. V usage is TRBV7-2 and J usage is TRBJ2-7; TRBD2 matches 10 bases. The V gene's germline CDR1 is SGHTA and CDR2 FQGNSA. Unmatched junction bases numbered 16, after V lost 5 bases and J lost 3 bases. CDR3 length equals 18 residues.

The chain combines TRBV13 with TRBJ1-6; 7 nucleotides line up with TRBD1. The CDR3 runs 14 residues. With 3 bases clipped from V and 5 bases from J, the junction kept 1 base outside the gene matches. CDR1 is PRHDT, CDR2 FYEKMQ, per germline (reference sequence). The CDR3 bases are TGTGCCAGCAGCTTTGGGACAGATAATTCACCCCTCCACTTT. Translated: CASSFGTDNSPLHF.

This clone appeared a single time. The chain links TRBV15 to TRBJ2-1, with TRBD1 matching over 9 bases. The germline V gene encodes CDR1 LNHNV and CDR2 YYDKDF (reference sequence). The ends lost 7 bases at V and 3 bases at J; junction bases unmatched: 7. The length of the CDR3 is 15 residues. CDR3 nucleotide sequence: TGTGCCACCACCAGGGGACAGGGTAGCTACAATGAGCAGTTCTTC. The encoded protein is CATTRGQGSYNEQFF.

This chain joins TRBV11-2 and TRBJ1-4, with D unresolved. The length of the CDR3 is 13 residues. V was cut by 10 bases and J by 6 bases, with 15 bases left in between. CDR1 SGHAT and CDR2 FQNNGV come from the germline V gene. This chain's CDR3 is CATSISGYEKLFF. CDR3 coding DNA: TGTGCCACCTCGATTAGCGGGTATGAAAAACTGTTTTTT.

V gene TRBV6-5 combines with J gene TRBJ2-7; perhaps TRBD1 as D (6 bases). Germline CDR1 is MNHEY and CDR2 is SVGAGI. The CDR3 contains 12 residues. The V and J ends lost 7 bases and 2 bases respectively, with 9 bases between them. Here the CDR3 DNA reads TGTGCCAGCAAGGGGGTTGCCTACGAGCAGTACTTC. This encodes CASKGVAYEQYF.

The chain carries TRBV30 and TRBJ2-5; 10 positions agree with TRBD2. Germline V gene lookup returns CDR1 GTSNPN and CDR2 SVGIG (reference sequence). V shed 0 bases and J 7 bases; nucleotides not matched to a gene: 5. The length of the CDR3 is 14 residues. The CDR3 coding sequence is TGTGCCTGGAGTGTCCTAGCGGGAGATGGGACCCAGTACTTC. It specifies CAWSVLAGDGTQYF.

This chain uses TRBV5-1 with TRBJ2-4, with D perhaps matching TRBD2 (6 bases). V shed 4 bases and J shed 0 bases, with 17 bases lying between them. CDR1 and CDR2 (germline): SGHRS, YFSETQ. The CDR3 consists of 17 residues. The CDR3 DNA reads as TGCGCCAGCAGCCCGGGACTCAGTTCGTTAGCCAAAAACATTCAGTACTTC. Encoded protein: CASSPGLSSLAKNIQYF.

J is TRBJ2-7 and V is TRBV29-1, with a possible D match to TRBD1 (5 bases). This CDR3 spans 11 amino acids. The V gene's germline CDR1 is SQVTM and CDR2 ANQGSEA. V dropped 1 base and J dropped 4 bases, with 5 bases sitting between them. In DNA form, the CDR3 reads TGCAGCGTTGAAGGACAGTACGAGCAGTACTTC. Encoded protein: CSVEGQYEQYF.